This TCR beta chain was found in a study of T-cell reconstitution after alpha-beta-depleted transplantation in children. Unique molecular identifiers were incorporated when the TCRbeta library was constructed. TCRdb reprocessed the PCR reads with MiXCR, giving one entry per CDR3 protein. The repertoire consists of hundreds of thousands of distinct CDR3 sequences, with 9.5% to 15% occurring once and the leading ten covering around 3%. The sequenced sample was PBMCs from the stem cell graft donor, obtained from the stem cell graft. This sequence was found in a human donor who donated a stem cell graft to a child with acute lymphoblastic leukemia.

The chain's CDR3 is CSATVTSGSQYEQYF. For the CDR3, the DNA is TGCAGTGCTACCGTGACTAGCGGGAGCCAGTACGAGCAGTACTTC. The chain is built from TRBV20-1 and TRBJ2-7; TRBD2 matches 12 bases. CDR3 length: 15 amino acids. V trimming: 4 bases; J trimming: 4 bases; junction bases outside the gene matches: 8. Per the germline V gene, CDR1 is DFQATT and CDR2 is SNEGSKA (reference sequence).